This T cell receptor (beta chain) was profiled in a study of post-analysis software for immune sequencing data. Regarding the study as a whole: A handful of TRBV segments appeared more often in patients than in controls, and TRBV5-6, TRBV5-1 and TRBV20-1 were among these.

Unique molecular identifiers tagged the TCR beta cDNA libraries. TCRdb recomputed calls from the PCR reads with MiXCR, one row per CDR3 protein. The sample lists 750,000 to 950,000 distinct CDR3 sequences; about 53% were seen once. This clonotype has more than one count but fewer than ten. Its cognate antigen is unknown. Germline-derived CDR1 and CDR2 are LGHDT and YNNKEL (reference sequence). V lost 4 bases and J 5 bases, leaving 11 bases between the germline ends. There are 13 residues in the CDR3. This chain uses TRBV3-1 with TRBJ1-1; D might be TRBD1 (5 bases). Sequenced: blood. This clonotype was sampled from a girl under 18 with multiple sclerosis. The CDR3 DNA sequence: TGTGCCAGCAGCCTAGGGGTGGGTACTGAAGCTTTCTTT. This sequence encodes CASSLGVGTEAFF.